This TCR beta chain was found in a study of human T cells and chemical hapten exposure. Ten or more counts support this clonotype. MiXCR, applied by TCRdb to the RACE reads, yields one record per CDR3 protein. Of 84,000 or so distinct CDR3 sequences in the sample, 9.5% to 13% were seen once. The trim removed 10 bases at V and 4 bases at J, leaving 10 bases unmatched. The CDR3 length is 13 residues. CDR1 is ENHRY, CDR2 SYGVKD, per germline. Time point described: patch test 2, 6 weeks after DPC sensitization. Treatment specified: therapeutic diphenylcyclopropenone sensitization with weekly scalp DPC. The TCR sequence derives from a woman aged 25 to 45 with alopecia areata. Some clones in this sample may be carry-over from other donors' samples. The material sequenced was whole blood, taken in connection with sensitization to the hapten diphenylcyclopropenone (DPC). The chain employs TRBV10-3 and TRBJ2-7, with 7 bases that match TRBD1. CDR3 loop: CARSRDSFYEQYF. Written as DNA, the CDR3 is TGTGCCAGATCCCGGGACAGCTTTTACGAGCAGTACTTC.